A single sample gave rise to the 3 T cell receptor beta chains below, sequenced in a study of radiation and T cells in renal cell carcinoma. Sample time point: baseline pretreatment blood. Treatment given: 15 Gy SBRT to primary tumor, nephrectomy 4 weeks later. Sequencing used immunoSEQ multiplex PCR; TCRdb keeps in-frame clones, though not all of them. The sample records about 140,000 clones, less than 85% being singletons. Sequenced here: blood, sampled from a patient whose treatment included radiotherapy and nephrectomy. The receptors shown here come from a woman in her 50s with renal cell carcinoma.

The chain recombines TRBV2 with TRBJ1-2; D gene ambiguous. The CDR3 runs 14 residues. CDR1 SNHLY and CDR2 FYNNEI come from the germline V gene. Trimming removed 7 bases at V and 4 bases at J, with 16 bases between. The CDR3 sequence: CASILDPGFYGYTF. CDR3 DNA: TGTGCCAGCATACTCGATCCTGGATTCTATGGCTACACCTTC.

DNA of the CDR3: TGTGCCAGCAGCCAGGGGACGAACACTGAAGCTTTCTTT. This codes for CASSQGTNTEAFF. The rearrangement joins TRBV7-2 to TRBJ1-1; the D gene is possibly TRBD1 (6 bases). CDR1 SGHTA and CDR2 FQGNSA come from the germline V gene. V was shortened by 5 bases and J by 1 base, with 8 bases between the two germline ends. The CDR3 sequence is 13 residues long.

The rearrangement uses TRBV7-9 and TRBJ1-5; the D is unclear. The CDR3 is 11 amino acids. V was cut by 8 bases and J by 6 bases, with 8 bases left in between. Germline V gene sequence: CDR1 SEHNR, CDR2 FQNEAQ (reference sequence). The CDR3 DNA reads TGTGCCAGCGGGAGTGGTCAGCCCCAGCATTTT. Residues: CASGSGQPQHF.